Here is one T cell receptor (beta chain) with its context. This record belongs to a study of control samples from healthy donors and cancer patients. Between the trimmed V and J ends, which lost 2 bases and 4 bases, there was a span of 11 bases. The length of the CDR3 is 14 residues. In germline, CDR1 is LNHNV, CDR2 YYDKDF (reference sequence). Measured with immunoSEQ multiplex PCR; TCRdb has only the in-frame clones, and not every one. The profile shows 100,000 to 150,000 clones, 80% to 90% of them singletons. This clonotype was sampled from a man in his forties in good health. This sequence joins TRBV15 and TRBJ1-2; tentative D call: TRBD1 (6 bases). The sequencing sample was made of blood. CDR3 loop: CATSRSMDSYGYTF. The CDR3 DNA sequence: TGTGCCACCAGCAGATCCATGGACAGCTATGGCTACACCTTC. Together with reference TRBV15 and TRBJ1-2, the CDR3 gives the full variable domain: DAMVIQNPRYQVTQFGKPVTLSCSQTLNHNVMYWYQQKSSQAPKLLFHYYDKDFNNEADTPDNFQSRRPNTSFCFLDIRSPGLGDTAMYLCATSRSMDSYGYTFGSGTRLTVV.